The rows below give T cell receptor beta chains drawn from one sample of a study of CD8 T cells in Susac syndrome. Each CDR3 protein is one row after TCRdb ran MiXCR on the immunoSEQ multiplex PCR reads. Of some 450,000 distinct CDR3 sequences listed, approximately 85% are singletons. Input material: CD8+ T cells from PBMCs. The receptors come from a human donor with multiple sclerosis. CDR3s leave out the opening cysteine and the closing phenylalanine or tryptophan. Each record gives: V gene, J gene, CDR3 protein.

v_gene: TRBV28
j_gene: TRBJ2-2
CDR3aa: ASSPRTEDTGELF

v_gene: TRBV2
j_gene: TRBJ1-5
CDR3aa: ASVGRGDDFSNQPQH

v_gene: TRBV10-3
j_gene: TRBJ2-2
CDR3aa: AIISVNTGELF

v_gene: TRBV6-5
j_gene: TRBJ2-7
CDR3aa: ASSSAQSSSYEQY

v_gene: TRBV30
j_gene: TRBJ1-1
CDR3aa: AWSGGAQVTEAF

v_gene: TRBV15
j_gene: TRBJ1-1
CDR3aa: ATSGTEAF

v_gene: TRBV6-5
j_gene: TRBJ1-1
CDR3aa: ASSYSEAMNTEAF

v_gene: TRBV29-1
j_gene: TRBJ2-7
CDR3aa: SVEVRQGARYEQY

v_gene: TRBV4-1
j_gene: TRBJ1-2
CDR3aa: ASSQEWEGSRGYT

v_gene: TRBV9
j_gene: TRBJ2-1
CDR3aa: ASSASGSSWNEQF

v_gene: TRBV3-1
j_gene: TRBJ2-7
CDR3aa: ASSQAGEAPYEQY

v_gene: TRBV6-1
j_gene: TRBJ1-1
CDR3aa: ASWGATEEDTEAF

v_gene: TRBV25-1
j_gene: TRBJ2-7
CDR3aa: ASSVGRPDSYEQY

v_gene: TRBV6-1
j_gene: TRBJ1-5
CDR3aa: ASSPWDLRNQPQH

v_gene: TRBV2
j_gene: TRBJ1-1
CDR3aa: ASSYTGPAALNTEAF

v_gene: TRBV13
j_gene: TRBJ2-2
CDR3aa: ASSSREFRSGRTGELF

v_gene: TRBV18
j_gene: TRBJ2-6
CDR3aa: ASSWDYSANVLT

v_gene: TRBV7-8
j_gene: TRBJ2-3
CDR3aa: ASSLGTGGVPLSY

v_gene: TRBV18
j_gene: TRBJ1-1
CDR3aa: ASSDQGDPTEAF

v_gene: TRBV6-5
j_gene: TRBJ2-5
CDR3aa: ASSYLTSGEKETQY

v_gene: TRBV11-2
j_gene: TRBJ2-1
CDR3aa: ASSLGQEPGYNEQF

v_gene: TRBV28
j_gene: TRBJ1-1
CDR3aa: ASSLWGRMNTEAF

v_gene: TRBV29-1
j_gene: TRBJ2-3
CDR3aa: SVEELTDTQY

v_gene: TRBV20-1
j_gene: TRBJ1-1
CDR3aa: SASWQLNTEAF

v_gene: TRBV5-4
j_gene: TRBJ2-3
CDR3aa: ASTSGRSGDTQY

v_gene: TRBV11-2
j_gene: TRBJ2-7
CDR3aa: ASRGQGTHEQY

v_gene: TRBV27
j_gene: TRBJ1-1
CDR3aa: ASRINTEAF

v_gene: TRBV27
j_gene: TRBJ1-2
CDR3aa: ASRSPIPGYT

v_gene: TRBV3-1
j_gene: TRBJ2-5
CDR3aa: ASSSTVGRETQY

v_gene: TRBV27
j_gene: TRBJ1-4
CDR3aa: ASSLSGEKLF

v_gene: TRBV27
j_gene: TRBJ1-4
CDR3aa: ASSRQGPTNEKLF

v_gene: TRBV20-1
j_gene: TRBJ1-5
CDR3aa: SANDAGVTGNQPQH

v_gene: TRBV10-3
j_gene: TRBJ2-3
CDR3aa: AIRSLEDTQY

v_gene: TRBV28
j_gene: TRBJ2-7
CDR3aa: ASSSVEQGNPSYGPSYEQY

v_gene: TRBV27
j_gene: TRBJ2-2
CDR3aa: ASSLGVIGELF

v_gene: TRBV3-1
j_gene: TRBJ2-7
CDR3aa: ASSQVNKGDHEQY

v_gene: TRBV4-1
j_gene: TRBJ2-7
CDR3aa: ASSQWVGTDYEQY

v_gene: TRBV30
j_gene: TRBJ1-1
CDR3aa: AWDRDISEAF

v_gene: TRBV6-1
j_gene: TRBJ2-2
CDR3aa: ASWTGGGTNTGELF

v_gene: TRBV5-4
j_gene: TRBJ1-4
CDR3aa: ASSPHPASTNEKLF

v_gene: TRBV7-8
j_gene: TRBJ2-5
CDR3aa: ASNTVAGRQETQY

v_gene: TRBV18
j_gene: TRBJ2-7
CDR3aa: ASSGTGAHEQY

v_gene: TRBV7-2
j_gene: TRBJ2-3
CDR3aa: ASSLQGTDTQY

v_gene: TRBV27
j_gene: TRBJ1-1
CDR3aa: ASSGQGNTEAF

v_gene: TRBV20-1
j_gene: TRBJ2-1
CDR3aa: SARGLAGEQF

v_gene: TRBV10-3
j_gene: TRBJ1-2
CDR3aa: AISAQDPYGYT

v_gene: TRBV20-1
j_gene: TRBJ2-1
CDR3aa: SAPVARTYNEQF